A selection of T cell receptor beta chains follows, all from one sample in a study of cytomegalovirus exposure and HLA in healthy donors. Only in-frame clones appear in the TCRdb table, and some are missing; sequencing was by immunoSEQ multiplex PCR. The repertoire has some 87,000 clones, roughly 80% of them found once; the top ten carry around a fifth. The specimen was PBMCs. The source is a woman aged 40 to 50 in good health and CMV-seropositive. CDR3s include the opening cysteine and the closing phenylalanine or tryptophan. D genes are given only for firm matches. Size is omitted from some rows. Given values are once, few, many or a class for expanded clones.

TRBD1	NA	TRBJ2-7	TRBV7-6	TGTGCCAGCAGCAAAGGGACAGCAACCTACGAGCAGTACTTC	CASSKGTATYEQYF
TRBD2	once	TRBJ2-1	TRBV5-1	TGCGCCAGCAGCACGTTTCCCGGGACTAGCGGCTACAATGAGCAGTTCTTC	CASSTFPGTSGYNEQFF
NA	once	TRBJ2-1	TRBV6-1	TGTGCCAGCAGTGAACCGGGACTGCACAATGAGCAGTTCTTC	CASSEPGLHNEQFF
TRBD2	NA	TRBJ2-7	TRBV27	TGTGCCAGCAGTCCCTCGGGCGGGAGTTATCAGTACTTC	CASSPSGGSYQYF
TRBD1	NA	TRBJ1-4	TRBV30	TGTGCCTGGGCACCCGGGACAGGGAATGAAAAACTGTTTTTT	CAWAPGTGNEKLFF
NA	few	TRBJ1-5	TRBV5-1	TGCGCCAGCAGCATAGGGGACTTACCGGGTCAGCCCCAGCATTTT	CASSIGDLPGQPQHF
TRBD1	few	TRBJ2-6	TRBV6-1	TGTGCCAGCAGTGAATTAAACAGGGGTTCTGGGGCCAACGTCCTGACTTTC	CASSELNRGSGANVLTF
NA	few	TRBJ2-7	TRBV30	TGTGCCTGGAGTTCGACGGGATTATTCGGGTCCCGGGGCGAGCAGTACTTC	CAWSSTGLFGSRGEQYF
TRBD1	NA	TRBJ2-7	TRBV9	TGTGCCAGCAGCACCGGGACAGCCGTATCCTACGAGCAGTACTTC	CASSTGTAVSYEQYF
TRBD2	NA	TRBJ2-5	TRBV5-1	TGCGCCAGCAGCTTAACAGGGCCGGGACTAGCAGAAGAGACCCAGTACTTC	CASSLTGPGLAEETQYF
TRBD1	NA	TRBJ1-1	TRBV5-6	TGTGCCAGCAGCTTGTTGCGGGACAGGGGTGGGACTGAAGCTTTCTTT	CASSLLRDRGGTEAFF
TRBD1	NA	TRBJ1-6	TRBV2	TGTGCCAGCAGTGAATCCCTCGGACAGGCTGATTCACCCCTCCACTTT	CASSESLGQADSPLHF
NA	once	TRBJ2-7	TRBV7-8	TGTGCCAGCAGCTTGCGCTCCTACGAGCAGTACTTC	CASSLRSYEQYF
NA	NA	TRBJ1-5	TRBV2	TGTGCCAGCAGTGTGGCAGGGTTTGGTCAGCCCCAGCATTTT	CASSVAGFGQPQHF
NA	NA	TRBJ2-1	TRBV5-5	TGTGCCAGCAGCTTAACTCGGGGTTCCTACAATGAGCAGTTCTTC	CASSLTRGSYNEQFF
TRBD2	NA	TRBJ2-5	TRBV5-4	TGTGCCAGCGGTAGCGCGGGAGGGCGAGAGACCCAGTACTTC	CASGSAGGRETQYF
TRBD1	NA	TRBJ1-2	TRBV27	TGTGCCAGCAGTTTAGGGCAGGGGGCGAGCTATGGCTACACCTTC	CASSLGQGASYGYTF
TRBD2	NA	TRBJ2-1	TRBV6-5	TGTGCCAGCAGTTACGAAGGGACTAGGACTCCGAATGAGCAGTTCTTC	CASSYEGTRTPNEQFF
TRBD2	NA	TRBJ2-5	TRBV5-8	TGTGCCAGCAGCTTGGCCCCACTAGCGGGAGGGTACCAAGAGACCCAGTACTTC	CASSLAPLAGGYQETQYF
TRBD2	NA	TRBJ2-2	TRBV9	TGTGCCAGCAGCGTAACTAGCGGGGGGAGTCACACCGGGGAGCTGTTTTTT	CASSVTSGGSHTGELFF
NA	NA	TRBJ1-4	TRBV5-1	TGCGCCAGCAGCGGGGGGTCCACTAATGAAAAACTGTTTTTT	CASSGGSTNEKLFF
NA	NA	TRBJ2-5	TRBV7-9	TGTGCCAGCAGCCCCCCGGGGGACAGCCAAGAGACCCAGTACTTC	CASSPPGDSQETQYF
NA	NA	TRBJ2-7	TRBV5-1	TGCGCCAGCAGCTTCGGTAGCCCTCTAAACTCCTACGAGCAGTACTTC	CASSFGSPLNSYEQYF
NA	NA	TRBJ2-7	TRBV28	TGTGCCAGCATGTCCCCTAGAGGGTCGTCACTCTACGAGCAGTACTTC	CASMSPRGSSLYEQYF
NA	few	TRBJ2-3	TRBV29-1	TGCAGCGTTGTTAACAGCATCACAGATACGCAGTATTTT	CSVVNSITDTQYF
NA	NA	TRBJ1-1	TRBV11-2	TGTGCCAGCAGCTTAGCGCTAGGCGAGGGCACTGAAGCTTTCTTT	CASSLALGEGTEAFF
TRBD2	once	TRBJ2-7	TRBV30	TGTGCCTGGACCCCCGGGGGGGTAAGACATTCCTACGAGCAGTACTTC	CAWTPGGVRHSYEQYF
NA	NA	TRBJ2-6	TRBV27	TGTGCCAGCAGCCCCCTTATATCCGCTGGGGCCAACGTCCTGACTTTC	CASSPLISAGANVLTF
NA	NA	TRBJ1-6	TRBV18	TGTGCCAGCTCACCAGTTATGGTTTCAGGAACGGATAATTCACCCCTCCACTTT	CASSPVMVSGTDNSPLHF
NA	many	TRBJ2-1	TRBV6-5	TGTGCCAGCAGCCAGGGTAGTGAGCAGTTCTTC	CASSQGSEQFF
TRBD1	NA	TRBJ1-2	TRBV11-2	TGTGCCAGCAGCTTAGTGGCAGGGGGTAACTATGGCTACACCTTC	CASSLVAGGNYGYTF
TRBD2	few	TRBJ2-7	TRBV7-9	TGTGCCAGCAGCTTGCTAGCGGGGGAGGACGAGCAGTACTTC	CASSLLAGEDEQYF
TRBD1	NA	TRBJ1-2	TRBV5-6	TGTGCCAGCAGCCGAGGACAGGGGATTTGGGGCTACACCTTC	CASSRGQGIWGYTF
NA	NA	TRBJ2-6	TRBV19	TGTGCCAGTAGTACCCTACCGAGCTCTGGGGCCAACGTCCTGACTTTC	CASSTLPSSGANVLTF
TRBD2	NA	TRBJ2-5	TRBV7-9	TGTGCCAGCAGCTTAGCCGGCGGGGGAGAGACCCAGTACTTC	CASSLAGGGETQYF
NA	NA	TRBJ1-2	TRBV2	TGTGCCAGCAGGCCCGACAGGACGAGCTATGGCTACACCTTC	CASRPDRTSYGYTF
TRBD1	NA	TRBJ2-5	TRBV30	TGTGCCTGGAGTGGACAGGGAAAAGAGACCCAGTACTTC	CAWSGQGKETQYF
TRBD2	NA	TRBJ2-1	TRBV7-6	TGTGCCAGCAGCCACACTAGCGGGAGGGTCTTTGGTGAGCAGTTCTTC	CASSHTSGRVFGEQFF
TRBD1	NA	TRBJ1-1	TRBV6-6	TGTGCCAGCATTCACAGGGGCAGAAACACTGAAGCTTTCTTT	CASIHRGRNTEAFF
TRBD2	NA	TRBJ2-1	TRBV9	TGTGCCAGCAGCGTAGTGGCGGGGGGGATCAATGAGCAGTTCTTC	CASSVVAGGINEQFF
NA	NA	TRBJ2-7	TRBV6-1	TGTGCCAGCAGTGAAGGGGGCAGGTTTAAGACCTACGAGCAGTACTTC	CASSEGGRFKTYEQYF
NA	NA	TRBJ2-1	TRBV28	TGTGCCAGCAGTTTCCTGCAAGGGGGTTGGAATGAGCAGTTCTTC	CASSFLQGGWNEQFF
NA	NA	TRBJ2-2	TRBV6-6	TGTGCCAGCAATGTCGCGGGAAACACCGGGGAGCTGTTTTTT	CASNVAGNTGELFF
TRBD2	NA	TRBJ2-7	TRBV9	TGTGCCAGCAGCTCTGGACTAGCGGGAGTCTACGAGCAGTACTTC	CASSSGLAGVYEQYF
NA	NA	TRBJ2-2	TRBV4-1	TGCGCCAGCAGCCAAGATGGGGGTAGGGGGGGGCTCGCCGGGGAGCTGTTTTTT	CASSQDGGRGGLAGELFF
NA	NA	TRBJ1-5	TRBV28	TGTGCCAGCAGTTTCAGTCCAAGCAATCAGCCCCAGCATTTT	CASSFSPSNQPQHF
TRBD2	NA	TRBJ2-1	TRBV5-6	TGTGCCAGCAGCTTGTCACGCGGGGGACCCTACAATGAGCAGTTCTTC	CASSLSRGGPYNEQFF
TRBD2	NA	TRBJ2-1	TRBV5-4	TGTGCCAGCAGCTTGGAACTAGCGGGAGGGGCTGAGCAGTTCTTC	CASSLELAGGAEQFF
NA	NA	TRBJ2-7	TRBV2	TGTGCCAGCAGTTACTCATCAGGGGCCTCCTACGAGCAGTACTTC	CASSYSSGASYEQYF
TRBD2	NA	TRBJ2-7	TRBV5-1	TGCGCCAGCAGCACAGGACTAGCGGGAGGGAGGGCCTACGAGCAGTACTTC	CASSTGLAGGRAYEQYF
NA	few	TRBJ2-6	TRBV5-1	TGCGCCAGCCGCATTTCTAGGATTACCTCTGGGGCCAACGTCCTGACTTTC	CASRISRITSGANVLTF
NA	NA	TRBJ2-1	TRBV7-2	TGTGCCAGCACCCTATCCATGTACAATGAGCAGTTCTTC	CASTLSMYNEQFF